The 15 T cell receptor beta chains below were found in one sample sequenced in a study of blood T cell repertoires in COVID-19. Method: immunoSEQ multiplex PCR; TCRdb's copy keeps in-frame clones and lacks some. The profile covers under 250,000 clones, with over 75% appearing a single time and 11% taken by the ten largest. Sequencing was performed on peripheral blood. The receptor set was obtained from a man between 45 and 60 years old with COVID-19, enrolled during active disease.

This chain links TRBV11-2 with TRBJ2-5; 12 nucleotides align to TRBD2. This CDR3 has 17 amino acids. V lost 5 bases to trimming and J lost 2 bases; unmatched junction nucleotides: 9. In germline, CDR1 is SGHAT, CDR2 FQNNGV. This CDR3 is CASSPGPGLAGQETQYF. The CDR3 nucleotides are TGTGCCAGCAGCCCTGGGCCTGGACTAGCGGGGCAAGAGACCCAGTACTTC.

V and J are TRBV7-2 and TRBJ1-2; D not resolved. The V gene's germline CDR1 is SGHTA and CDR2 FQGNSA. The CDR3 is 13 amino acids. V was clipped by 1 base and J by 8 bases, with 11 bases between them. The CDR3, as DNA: TGTGCCAGCAGCTTAGGTATCTTCGGGGGCTACACCTTC. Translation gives CASSLGIFGGYTF.

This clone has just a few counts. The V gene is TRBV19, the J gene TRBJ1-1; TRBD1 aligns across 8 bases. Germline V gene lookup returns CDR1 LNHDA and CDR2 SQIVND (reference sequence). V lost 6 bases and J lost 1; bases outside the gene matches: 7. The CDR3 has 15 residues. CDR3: CASRNQGAANTEAFF. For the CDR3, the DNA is TGTGCCAGTAGGAATCAGGGGGCCGCGAACACTGAAGCTTTCTTT.

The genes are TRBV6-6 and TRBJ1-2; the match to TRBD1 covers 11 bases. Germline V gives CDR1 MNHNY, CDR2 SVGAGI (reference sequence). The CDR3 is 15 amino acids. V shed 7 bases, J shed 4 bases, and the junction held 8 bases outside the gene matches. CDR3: CASKDRGLSSYGYTF. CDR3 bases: TGTGCCAGCAAGGACAGGGGGCTTTCGAGCTATGGCTACACCTTC.

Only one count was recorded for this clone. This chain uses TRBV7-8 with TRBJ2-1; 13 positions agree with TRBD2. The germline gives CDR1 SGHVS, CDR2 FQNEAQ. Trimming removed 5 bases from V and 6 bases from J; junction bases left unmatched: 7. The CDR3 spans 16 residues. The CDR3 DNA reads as TGTGCCAGCAGCCGACAGGGACTAGCGGGGTTCAATGAGCAGTTCTTC. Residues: CASSRQGLAGFNEQFF.

The CDR3 DNA reads TGCGCCAGCAGCTGGGGACTGCGGGGCGCGAACACCGGGGAGCTGTTTTTT. Protein product: CASSWGLRGANTGELFF. This chain connects TRBV5-1 to TRBJ2-2; D is possibly TRBD2 (6 bases). The germline V and J ends were trimmed by 3 bases and 0 bases, with 15 bases remaining between them. Germline CDR1 is SGHRS and CDR2 is YFSETQ. The CDR3 covers 17 residues.

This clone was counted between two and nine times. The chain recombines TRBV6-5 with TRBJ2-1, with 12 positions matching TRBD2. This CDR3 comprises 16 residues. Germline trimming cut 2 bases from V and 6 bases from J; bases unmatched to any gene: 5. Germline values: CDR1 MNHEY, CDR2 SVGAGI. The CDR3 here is CASSYPLTSGSNEQFF. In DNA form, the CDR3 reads TGTGCCAGCAGTTACCCATTGACTAGCGGGAGCAATGAGCAGTTCTTC.

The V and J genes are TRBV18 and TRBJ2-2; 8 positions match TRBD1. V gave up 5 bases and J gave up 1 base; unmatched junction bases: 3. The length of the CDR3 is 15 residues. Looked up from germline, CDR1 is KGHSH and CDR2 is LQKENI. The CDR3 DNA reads TGTGCCAGCTCAGCAGGACAGGGGAACACCGGGGAGCTGTTTTTT. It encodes CASSAGQGNTGELFF.

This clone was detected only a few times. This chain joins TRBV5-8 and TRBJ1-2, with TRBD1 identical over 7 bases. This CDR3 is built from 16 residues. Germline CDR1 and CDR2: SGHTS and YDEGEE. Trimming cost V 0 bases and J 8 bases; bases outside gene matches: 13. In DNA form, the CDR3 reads TGTGCCAGCAGCTTGGGAGGGACAGCGGCTTTGTTAGGCTACACCTTC. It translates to CASSLGGTAALLGYTF. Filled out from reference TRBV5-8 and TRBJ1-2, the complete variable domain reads EAGVTQSPTHLIKTRGQQATLRCSPISGHTSVYWYQQALGLGLQFLLWYDEGEERNRGNFPPRFSGRQFPNYSSELNVNALELEDSALYLCASSLGGTAALLGYTFGSGTRLTVV.

The CDR3 sequence is CASRGASGRYNEQFF. The CDR3 region has the DNA TGTGCCAGCAGGGGAGCTAGCGGGCGTTACAATGAGCAGTTCTTC. The rearrangement uses TRBV5-4 and TRBJ2-1, with 8 bases lining up with TRBD2. The CDR3 runs to 15 residues. Trimming took 5 bases from V and 4 from J; bases not matched to a gene: 8. Germline CDR1 reads SGHNT; CDR2 reads YYREEE (reference sequence).

CDR3 nucleotides: TGTGCCAGCAGCCAAGGCGGGCAGGCTGGAAACACCATATATTTT. It yields the protein CASSQGGQAGNTIYF. The chain combines TRBV3-1 (or the pseudogene TRBV3-2) with TRBJ1-3, with D hard to call. Germline values: CDR1 LGHDT, CDR2 YNNKEL (reference sequence). V was shortened by 1 base and J by 2 bases, with 9 bases between the two germline ends. The CDR3 loop spans 15 amino acids.

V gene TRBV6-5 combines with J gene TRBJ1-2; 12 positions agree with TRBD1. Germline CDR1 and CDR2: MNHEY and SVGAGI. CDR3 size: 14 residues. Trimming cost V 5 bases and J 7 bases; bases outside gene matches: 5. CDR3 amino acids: CASSRGQGASGYTF. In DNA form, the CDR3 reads TGTGCCAGCAGTCGGGGACAGGGGGCGAGTGGCTACACCTTC.

DNA for the CDR3: TGTGCCAGTAGTACCACAGGGGGCCATCAGCCCCAGCATTTT. Translating gives CASSTTGGHQPQHF. The V call is TRBV19, the J call TRBJ1-5; TRBD1 aligns across 9 bases. The CDR3 covers 14 residues. The trim removed 4 bases at V and 5 bases at J, leaving 3 bases unmatched. The germline V gene has CDR1 LNHDA and CDR2 SQIVND (reference sequence).

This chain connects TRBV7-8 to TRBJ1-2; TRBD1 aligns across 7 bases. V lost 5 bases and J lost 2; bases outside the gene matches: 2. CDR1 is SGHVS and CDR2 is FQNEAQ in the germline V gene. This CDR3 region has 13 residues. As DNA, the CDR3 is TGTGCCAGCAGCCCGACAGGGAACTATGGCTACACCTTC. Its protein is CASSPTGNYGYTF.

CDR3 in amino acids: CAWRPDRGLIGVGELFF. DNA of the CDR3: TGTGCCTGGAGGCCGGACAGGGGCCTGATCGGGGTCGGGGAGCTGTTTTTT. The genes are TRBV30 and TRBJ2-2; 9 bases agree with TRBD1. The CDR3 is made up of 17 amino acids. From germline, CDR1 is GTSNPN and CDR2 SVGIG (reference sequence). The trim removed 3 bases at V and 7 bases at J, leaving 15 bases unmatched.